This T cell receptor (beta chain) derives from a study of T cells of healthy individuals. TCRdb used MiXCR to reprocess the 5' RACE reads, holding one entry per CDR3 protein. The sample holds 90,000 to 100,000 distinct CDR3 sequences, around 17% seen once. Trimming cost V 0 bases and J 2 bases, with 8 bases left between them. Germline loops: CDR1 SGDLS, CDR2 YYNGEE. CDR3 length: 15 amino acids. This clonotype was observed many times. This receptor was taken from a human donor in good health. J is TRBJ2-2 and V is TRBV9, with TRBD2 as a possible D gene (5 bases). DNA for the CDR3: TGTGCCAGCAGCGTAGCTACGGGAAACACCGGGGAGCTGTTTTTT. Translation gives CASSVATGNTGELFF.